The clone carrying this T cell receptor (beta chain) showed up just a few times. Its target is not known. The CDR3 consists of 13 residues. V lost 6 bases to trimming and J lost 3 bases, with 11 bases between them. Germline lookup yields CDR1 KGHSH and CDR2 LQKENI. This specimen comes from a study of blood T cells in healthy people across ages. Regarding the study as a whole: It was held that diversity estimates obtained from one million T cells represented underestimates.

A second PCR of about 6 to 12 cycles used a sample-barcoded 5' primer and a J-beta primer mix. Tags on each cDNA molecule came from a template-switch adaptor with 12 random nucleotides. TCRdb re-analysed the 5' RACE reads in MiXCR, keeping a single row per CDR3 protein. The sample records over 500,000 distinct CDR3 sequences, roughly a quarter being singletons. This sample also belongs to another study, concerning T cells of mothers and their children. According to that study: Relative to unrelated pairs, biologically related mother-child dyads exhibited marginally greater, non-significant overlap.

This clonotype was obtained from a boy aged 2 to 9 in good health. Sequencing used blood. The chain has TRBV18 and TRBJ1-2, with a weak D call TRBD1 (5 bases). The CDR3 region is CASSPDTDYGYTF. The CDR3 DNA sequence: TGTGCCAGCTCCCCGGACACAGACTATGGCTACACCTTC.